Following are 27 T cell receptor beta chains from one sample sequenced in a study of cytomegalovirus exposure and HLA in healthy donors. PCR primers comprised 60 Vbeta and 13 Jbeta primers. Sequencing was performed with immunoSEQ multiplex PCR; in TCRdb, only in-frame clones are kept and a portion is missing. This sample's table reports under 200,000 clones. Sample: PBMCs. The receptors here all came from a man aged 30 to 39 in good health and CMV-seronegative.

The V call is TRBV12-5, the J call TRBJ1-4; 9 bases agree with TRBD1. This CDR3 region has 16 residues. Per the germline V gene, CDR1 is LGHNT and CDR2 is FRNRAP. J was trimmed by 5 bases and V by 2 bases; bases with no gene match: 6. CDR3 bases: TGTGCTAGTGGTTTGACCCGGACAGGGGAAAATGAAAAACTGTTTTTT. It specifies CASGLTRTGENEKLFF.

The chain uses TRBV5-1 and TRBJ1-2; 9 positions agree with TRBD1. Looked up from germline, CDR1 is SGHRS and CDR2 is YFSETQ. Losses at the gene ends were 4 bases for V and 7 bases for J; bases not matched to a gene: 8. CDR3 length: 14 residues. CDR3 sequence (DNA): TGCGCCAGCAGCATTGTCGGGACAGGGACTGGCTACACCTTC. Protein: CASSIVGTGTGYTF.

V is TRBV10-3 and J is TRBJ1-6, with 7 bases that match TRBD1. The germline gives CDR1 ENHRY, CDR2 SYGVKD. CDR3 length: 15 residues. V was clipped by 2 bases and J by 9 bases; unmatched bases: 7. CDR3 coding DNA: TGTGCCATCAGTGAGAGGCAGGGGGTGGGTTCACCCCTCCACTTT. Translating it yields CAISERQGVGSPLHF.

The chain has TRBV12-5 and TRBJ1-1; D is unclear. This CDR3 is 14 amino acids long. Deletions cut 4 bases from V and 1 base from J, with 10 bases between. In germline, CDR1 is LGHNT, CDR2 FRNRAP. This CDR3 reads CASGSVPQNTEAFF. The CDR3 DNA follows: TGTGCTAGTGGTTCTGTGCCACAGAACACTGAAGCTTTCTTT.

This chain connects TRBV5-6 to TRBJ2-1; the D gene is possibly TRBD2 (5 bases). V was cut by 1 base and J by 6 bases, with 20 bases left in between. There are 17 residues in the CDR3. Germline V CDR1 and CDR2: SGHDT, YYEEEE. The CDR3 is CASSLLLRAGAGNEQFF. For the CDR3, the DNA is TGTGCCAGCAGCTTGCTTTTGCGGGCCGGTGCGGGCAATGAGCAGTTCTTC. Full variable domain (outside the CDR3, taken from reference TRBV5-6 and TRBJ2-1): DAGVTQSPTHLIKTRGQQVTLRCSPKSGHDTVSWYQQALGQGPQFIFQYYEEEERQRGNFPDRFSGHQFPNYSSELNVNALLLGDSALYLCASSLLLRAGAGNEQFFGPGTRLTVL.

The genes are TRBV2 and TRBJ2-1, with 8 bases matching TRBD2. Germline V gene sequence: CDR1 SNHLY, CDR2 FYNNEI. The V segment lost 6 bases and the J segment 2 bases; nucleotides outside the gene matches: 6. The CDR3 spans 15 residues. CDR3 amino acids: CASSNSGATYNEQFF. Written as DNA, the CDR3 is TGTGCCAGCAGCAATAGCGGGGCCACCTACAATGAGCAGTTCTTC.

V is TRBV4-1 and J is TRBJ2-1; D is perhaps TRBD2 (5 bases). The germline gives CDR1 MGHRA, CDR2 YSYEKL. The CDR3 contains 15 residues. The V and J ends lost 7 bases and 6 bases respectively, with 19 bases between them. CDR3 nucleotide sequence: TGCGCCAGCATGGGAGACTTGTTTGGGGTCAATGAGCAGTTCTTC. Its translation is CASMGDLFGVNEQFF.

The rearrangement links TRBV9 to TRBJ2-7, with D perhaps matching TRBD1 (6 bases). Trimming cost V 0 bases and J 0 bases, with 10 bases left between them. The length of the CDR3 is 15 residues. CDR1 is SGDLS, CDR2 YYNGEE, per germline. This CDR3 is CASSVAGVLSYEQYF. The CDR3 bases are TGTGCCAGCAGCGTAGCAGGGGTACTCTCCTACGAGCAGTACTTC.

The chain couples TRBV28 to TRBJ1-4; no firm D call. CDR3 length: 15 residues. V lost 3 bases and J 5 bases, leaving 13 bases between the germline ends. Germline values: CDR1 MDHEN, CDR2 SYDVKM. This CDR3 reads CASSLLGSLNEKLFF. Here the CDR3 DNA reads TGTGCCAGCAGTTTGCTGGGGAGTTTAAATGAAAAACTGTTTTTT.

The chain employs TRBV4-3 and TRBJ1-2; a possible D gene is TRBD1 (6 bases). The CDR3 consists of 17 residues. The germline gives CDR1 LGHNA, CDR2 YSLEER. The V end was cut by 0 bases, the J end by 1 base, with 15 bases between. CDR3 sequence reads: CASSQDRGTGGNYGYTF. CDR3 in DNA: TGCGCCAGCAGCCAAGATAGGGGGACGGGGGGTAACTATGGCTACACCTTC.

This chain connects TRBV9 to TRBJ2-2; TRBD2 agrees at 7 bases. This CDR3 is 15 amino acids long. Germline CDR1 SGDLS, CDR2 YYNGEE. Trimming at V came to 3 bases and at J to 6 bases, leaving 8 bases not matched to a gene. As DNA, the CDR3 is TGTGCCAGCAGCGGTTTGGGGGGGGAGTCCGGGGAGCTGTTTTTT. This gives the protein CASSGLGGESGELFF.

The chain has TRBV28 and TRBJ1-2, with D perhaps matching TRBD1 (6 bases). Germline CDR1 reads MDHEN; CDR2 reads SYDVKM. The CDR3 length is 15 residues. V gave up 4 bases and J gave up 2 bases, with 14 bases separating them. CDR3 sequence reads: CASSSSGTYNYGYTF. The CDR3 region has the DNA TGTGCCAGCAGTTCCTCCGGGACATACAACTATGGCTACACCTTC.

V usage is TRBV7-9 and J usage is TRBJ2-7; the D is unclear. This CDR3 is 14 amino acids long. V was clipped by 2 bases and J by 0 bases, with 8 bases between them. Germline CDR1 SEHNR, CDR2 FQNEAQ (reference sequence). In DNA form, the CDR3 reads TGTGCCAGCAGCTTAATTAGAAGCTCCTACGAGCAGTACTTC. Amino acid sequence: CASSLIRSSYEQYF.

This chain links TRBV7-9 with TRBJ2-3, with TRBD1 matching over 9 bases. The CDR3 is 18 residues long. Germline CDR1 and CDR2: SEHNR and FQNEAQ (reference sequence). V trimming: 5 bases; J trimming: 2 bases; junction bases outside the gene matches: 14. CDR3 DNA: TGTGCCAGCAGCCCAAGTTGGCGGGGACAGGGACTCACAGATACGCAGTATTTT. It is translated as CASSPSWRGQGLTDTQYF.

CDR3 loop: CASSLDGGDYQPQHF. CDR3 nucleotide sequence: TGTGCCAGCAGCTTAGATGGAGGGGATTATCAGCCCCAGCATTTT. V gene TRBV7-2 combines with J gene TRBJ1-5; D perhaps matches TRBD1 (5 bases). The CDR3 contains 15 residues. Trimming took off 1 base at V and 5 bases at J, with 12 bases between the two ends. CDR1 is SGHTA and CDR2 is FQGNSA in the germline V gene.

The rearrangement uses TRBV9 and TRBJ1-4, with TRBD1 as a possible D gene (5 bases). The germline V and J ends were trimmed by 3 bases and 3 bases, with 15 bases remaining between them. In germline, CDR1 is SGDLS, CDR2 YYNGEE. The CDR3 length is 16 residues. The CDR3 protein is CASSASLQGPNEKLFF. The CDR3 region has the DNA TGTGCCAGCAGCGCAAGTCTCCAGGGCCCTAATGAAAAACTGTTTTTT.

This rearrangement joins TRBV5-1 to TRBJ1-2, with TRBD1 matching 9 bases. From germline, CDR1 is SGHRS and CDR2 YFSETQ. The CDR3 is 15 residues long. Trimming removed 2 bases from V and 2 bases from J; junction bases left unmatched: 4. CDR3 in amino acids: CASSLQGAANYGYTF. In DNA form, the CDR3 reads TGCGCCAGCAGCTTACAGGGGGCAGCGAACTATGGCTACACCTTC.

V usage is TRBV7-8 and J usage is TRBJ2-7; D is uncertain. V was clipped by 3 bases and J by 3 bases, with 3 bases between them. The CDR3 spans 11 residues. Germline CDR1 reads SGHVS; CDR2 reads FQNEAQ. CDR3 bases: TGTGCCAGCAGCTTTAACTACGAGCAGTACTTC. The encoded protein is CASSFNYEQYF.

The J gene is TRBJ2-7, the V gene TRBV28; 10 bases map to TRBD2. This CDR3 has 15 amino acids. CDR1 and CDR2 from the germline V gene are MDHEN and SYDVKM. V was clipped by 1 base and J by 7 bases; unmatched bases: 7. The DNA for the CDR3 is TGTGCCAGCAGTTTATCGGCTAGCGGGAGCGGTGAGCAGTACTTC. Protein product: CASSLSASGSGEQYF.

About this clone: The same CDR3 is also encoded by other DNA sequences in this sample. V gene TRBV6-5 combines with J gene TRBJ1-2; TRBD1 is a possible D gene (5 bases). Germline CDR1 and CDR2: MNHEY and SVGAGI. CDR3 size: 13 residues. Trimming left V 0 bases short and J 4 bases short, with 6 bases between. This CDR3 is CASSYSQGYGYTF. The CDR3 DNA reads TGTGCCAGCAGTTACTCGCAGGGCTATGGCTACACCTTC.

The chain uses TRBV7-9 and TRBJ2-7; 9 bases match TRBD1. The J segment lost 6 bases and the V segment lost 1 base, leaving 7 bases of the junction unmatched. The CDR3 covers 15 residues. Germline lookup yields CDR1 SEHNR and CDR2 FQNEAQ (reference sequence). For the CDR3, the DNA is TGTGCCAGCAGCTTAGACTACCGGACAGGGGTCGAGCAGTACTTC. It translates to CASSLDYRTGVEQYF.

J is TRBJ2-2 and V is TRBV29-1, with TRBD2 identical over 9 bases. J gave up 2 bases and V 4 bases, and 5 bases lay outside the gene matches. The germline gives CDR1 SQVTM, CDR2 ANQGSEA. CDR3 length equals 15 residues. The CDR3 is CSVGLAADNTGELFF. CDR3 DNA: TGCAGCGTTGGACTAGCGGCTGATAACACCGGGGAGCTGTTTTTT.

The chain joins TRBV27 to TRBJ2-7; D is undetermined. Trimming took 6 bases from V and 1 from J, leaving 10 bases between them. This CDR3 region has 13 residues. Germline CDR1 reads MNHEY; CDR2 reads SMNVEV (reference sequence). CDR3 residues: CASSETLSYEQYF. The CDR3, as DNA: TGTGCCAGCAGCGAGACTCTTTCCTACGAGCAGTACTTC.

The V and J genes are TRBV5-1 and TRBJ2-1; D is perhaps TRBD2 (6 bases). Germline lookup yields CDR1 SGHRS and CDR2 YFSETQ. Trimming took off 3 bases at V and 7 bases at J, with 17 bases between the two ends. The CDR3 is 15 amino acids. The CDR3 region has the DNA TGCGCCAGCAGCTCTGGGACTGGGGTTGGGAATGAGCAGTTCTTC. The encoded protein is CASSSGTGVGNEQFF.

The chain couples TRBV5-6 to TRBJ2-1; D is undetermined. Trimming left V 3 bases short and J 3 bases short, with 4 bases between. Germline CDR1 reads SGHDT; CDR2 reads YYEEEE. The CDR3 is 12 residues long. The CDR3 DNA is TGTGCCAGCAGCTCTAACTACAATGAGCAGTTCTTC. Its protein product is CASSSNYNEQFF.

This chain uses TRBV11-2 with TRBJ1-1; D uncertain. This CDR3 region has 13 residues. The germline V gene encodes CDR1 SGHAT and CDR2 FQNNGV. The ends were cut back, 3 bases at V and 3 bases at J, with 8 bases in the middle. As DNA, the CDR3 is TGTGCCAGCAGCTTTGTGGCAGACACTGAAGCTTTCTTT. This encodes CASSFVADTEAFF. The variable domain in full, completed from reference TRBV11-2 and TRBJ1-1, reads EAGVAQSPRYKIIEKRQSVAFWCNPISGHATLYWYQQILGQGPKLLIQFQNNGVVDDSQLPKDRFSAERLKGVDSTLKIQPAKLEDSAVYLCASSFVADTEAFFGQGTRLTVV.

The chain joins TRBV19 to TRBJ2-7; 7 bases are a match to TRBD1. Germline V CDR1 and CDR2: LNHDA, SQIVND (reference sequence). J lost 2 bases, V lost 8 bases, and 9 bases had no gene match. The CDR3 length is 14 residues. CDR3 nucleotides: TGTGCCAGTTACGACAGGGCCCATCCCTACGAGCAGTACTTC. Translated, it gives CASYDRAHPYEQYF. Full variable domain (missing parts from reference TRBV19 and TRBJ2-7): DGGITQSPKYLFRKEGQNVTLSCEQNLNHDAMYWYRQDPGQGLRLIYYSQIVNDFQKGDIAEGYSVSREKKESFPLTVTSAQKNPTAFYLCASYDRAHPYEQYFGPGTRLTVT.